This T cell receptor (beta chain) was recovered during a study of beta chain features in type 1 diabetes. What was sequenced were expressed TCRB transcripts, since all of the isolated RNA had been reverse transcribed. Method: immunoSEQ multiplex PCR; TCRdb's copy keeps in-frame clones and lacks some. This sample has under 850,000 clones; roughly 13% occur once, and the top ten carry around 0.022%. This clone has a handful of counts. No antigen is known for it. The CDR3 consists of 15 residues. The germline gives CDR1 SGHNT, CDR2 YYREEE (reference sequence). Germline trimming cut 4 bases from V and 1 base from J; bases unmatched to any gene: 3. Sorted populations were all over 95% pure. Notes on the study in general: Shortening of TCRB CDR3s, moderate but significant, appeared in all four CD4+ subsets of Type 1 diabetes patients. The naive, central memory and Treg TCRB repertoires looked more alike in patients than they did in healthy donors.

This clonotype was obtained from a man aged 18 to 35 with type 1 diabetes. The chain carries TRBV5-4 and TRBJ2-3; 10 bases fit TRBD1. Sequences were obtained from naive CD4+ T cells from blood. Here the CDR3 DNA reads TGTGCCAGCAGCGGAGGGACAGGGGGCACAGATACGCAGTATTTT. Encoded protein: CASSGGTGGTDTQYF.